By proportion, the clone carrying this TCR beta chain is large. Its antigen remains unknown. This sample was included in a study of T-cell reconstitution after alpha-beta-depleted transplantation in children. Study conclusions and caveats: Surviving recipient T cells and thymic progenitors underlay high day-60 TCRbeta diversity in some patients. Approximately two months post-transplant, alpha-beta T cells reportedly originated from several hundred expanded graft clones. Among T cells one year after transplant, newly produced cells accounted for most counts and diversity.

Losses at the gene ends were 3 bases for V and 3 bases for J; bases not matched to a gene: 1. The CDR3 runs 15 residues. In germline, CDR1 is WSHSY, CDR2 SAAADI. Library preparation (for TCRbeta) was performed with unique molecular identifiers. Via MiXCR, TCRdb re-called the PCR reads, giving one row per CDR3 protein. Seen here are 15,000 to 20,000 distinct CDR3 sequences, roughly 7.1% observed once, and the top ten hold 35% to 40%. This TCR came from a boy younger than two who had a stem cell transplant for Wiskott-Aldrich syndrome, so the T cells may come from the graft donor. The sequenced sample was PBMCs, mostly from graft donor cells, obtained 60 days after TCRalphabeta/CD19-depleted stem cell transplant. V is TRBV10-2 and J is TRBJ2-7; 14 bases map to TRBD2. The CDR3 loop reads CASSDGTSGSYEQYF. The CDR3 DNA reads TGCGCCAGCAGTGACGGGACTAGCGGGAGCTACGAGCAGTACTTC.